These 29 T cell receptor beta chains share one sample of origin, sequenced in a study. MiXCR, applied by TCRdb to the RT-PCR reads, yields one record per CDR3 protein. The table includes almost 700,000 distinct CDR3 sequences, 14% detected once. Sequencing input: memory CD4+ T cells from blood. All receptors derive from a female donor in good health, serving as a healthy control.

This clonotype was observed many times. This rearrangement joins TRBV7-2 to TRBJ2-3; D possibly matches TRBD1 or TRBD2 (5 bases each). CDR3 size: 12 residues. CDR1 and CDR2 from the germline V gene are SGHTA and FQGNSA. V lost 4 bases and J lost 4, with 6 bases in between. The CDR3 spells CASSSGPDTQYF. The CDR3 region has the DNA TGTGCCAGCAGCTCGGGACCAGATACGCAGTATTTT.

The gene calls are TRBV20-1 and TRBJ1-1; D ambiguous. The CDR3 spans 12 residues. The ends were cut back, 3 bases at V and 4 bases at J, with 9 bases in the middle. From germline, CDR1 is DFQATT and CDR2 SNEGSKA (reference sequence). DNA for the CDR3: TGCAGTGCTAGGGTTGATGGCACTGAAGCTTTCTTT. The encoded protein is CSARVDGTEAFF.

A few counts support this clonotype. The chain recombines TRBV15 with TRBJ2-7; D might be TRBD2 (6 bases). V was shortened by 0 bases and J by 1 base, with 10 bases between the two germline ends. The germline CDR1 and CDR2 sequences are LNHNV and YYDKDF (reference sequence). The CDR3 runs to 15 residues. The CDR3 loop is CATSRDLAMSYEQYF. CDR3 coding DNA: TGTGCCACCAGCAGAGATCTAGCGATGTCCTACGAGCAGTACTTC.

This clonotype has a single count. The rearrangement joins TRBV7-2 to TRBJ2-1; perhaps TRBD2 as D (6 bases). This CDR3 is 15 amino acids long. The germline V and J ends were trimmed by 5 bases and 3 bases, with 14 bases remaining between them. CDR1 is SGHTA, CDR2 FQGNSA, per germline. The CDR3 here is CASSTGTEGYNEQFF. The CDR3 region has the DNA TGTGCCAGCAGCACGGGGACTGAGGGCTACAATGAGCAGTTCTTC.

This clonotype was observed many times. V usage is TRBV5-6 and J usage is TRBJ2-3; 9 nucleotides line up with TRBD2. The CDR3 consists of 16 residues. In germline, CDR1 is SGHDT, CDR2 YYEEEE. J was trimmed by 0 bases and V by 4 bases; bases with no gene match: 6. The CDR3 spells CASSLQLAGSTDTQYF. The CDR3 DNA sequence: TGTGCCAGCAGCCTACAACTAGCGGGCAGCACAGATACGCAGTATTTT.

This clonotype was picked up a small number of times. This chain connects TRBV15 to TRBJ2-1, with unresolved D. Germline CDR1 and CDR2: LNHNV and YYDKDF (reference sequence). The CDR3 length is 13 residues. V shed 1 base and J shed 4 bases, with 5 bases lying between them. CDR3 protein: CATSRVSYNEQFF. DNA for the CDR3: TGTGCCACCAGCAGAGTGTCATACAATGAGCAGTTCTTC.

The V and J genes are TRBV7-2 and TRBJ2-7; 15 bases fit TRBD2. The trim removed 5 bases at V and 1 base at J, leaving 6 bases unmatched. The germline CDR1 and CDR2 sequences are SGHTA and FQGNSA. CDR3 length: 17 residues. The CDR3 DNA is TGTGCCAGCAGCGCGGGACTAGCGGGAGGTATTTCCTACGAGCAGTACTTC. Translated: CASSAGLAGGISYEQYF. Full variable domain (remainder filled in from reference TRBV7-2 and TRBJ2-7): GAGVSQSPSNKVTEKGKDVELRCDPISGHTALYWYRQSLGQGLEFLIYFQGNSAPDKSGLPSDRFSAERTGGSVSTLTIQRTQQEDSAVYLCASSAGLAGGISYEQYFGPGTRLTVT.

This clonotype turned up a few times. V usage is TRBV4-2 and J usage is TRBJ2-7; unclear D gene. V was pared by 0 bases and J by 4 bases, with 25 bases between. The germline gives CDR1 LGHNA, CDR2 YNFKEQ. This CDR3 comprises 19 residues. The CDR3 DNA reads as TGTGCCAGCAGCCAAGATTTTCCAGTGATAGGCTCATTTAGTTACGAGCAGTACTTC. Its translation is CASSQDFPVIGSFSYEQYF.

This chain joins TRBV5-5 and TRBJ2-2, with 12 bases matching TRBD2. Per the germline V gene, CDR1 is SGHKS and CDR2 is YYEKEE (reference sequence). The CDR3 has 17 residues. V was clipped by 4 bases and J by 3 bases; unmatched bases: 7. CDR3 in DNA: TGTGCCAGCAGCAGACTAGCGGGAGAGGTGTACACCGGGGAGCTGTTTTTT. Amino acids: CASSRLAGEVYTGELFF. Based on the CDR3 plus reference TRBV5-5 and TRBJ2-2, the full variable domain is DAGVTQSPTHLIKTRGQQVTLRCSPISGHKSVSWYQQVLGQGPQFIFQYYEKEERGRGNFPDRFSARQFPNYSSELNVNALLLGDSALYLCASSRLAGEVYTGELFFGEGSRLTVL.

This clonotype has more than one count but fewer than ten. Here the CDR3 DNA reads TGTTCGACAGGGCCTAGCGGGGGGGCAGATACGCAGTATTTT. The encoded protein is CSTGPSGGADTQYF. The V call is TRBV10-3, the J call TRBJ2-3, with TRBD2 identical over 12 bases. This CDR3 is built from 14 residues. CDR1 and CDR2 from the germline V gene are ENHRY and SYGVKD.

This clonotype was seen a handful of times. The chain has TRBV20-1 and TRBJ2-1; 7 bases are shared with TRBD2. The trim removed 6 bases at V and 3 bases at J, leaving 14 bases unmatched. Germline V gene sequence: CDR1 DFQATT, CDR2 SNEGSKA (reference sequence). CDR3 size: 16 residues. The CDR3 sequence is CSAESQGAGFYNEQFF. The DNA for the CDR3 is TGCAGTGCGGAGTCCCAGGGAGCGGGATTCTACAATGAGCAGTTCTTC.

Ten or more counts support this clonotype. The CDR3 spells CASSRGLAADTQYF. The CDR3 region has the DNA TGTGCCAGCAGCCGGGGACTAGCGGCAGATACGCAGTATTTT. V and J are TRBV7-2 and TRBJ2-3, with TRBD2 matching 11 bases. The germline V gene encodes CDR1 SGHTA and CDR2 FQGNSA. The CDR3 length is 14 residues. Germline trimming cut 5 bases from V and 4 bases from J; bases unmatched to any gene: 2. Supplemented by reference TRBV7-2 and TRBJ2-3, the full variable domain reads GAGVSQSPSNKVTEKGKDVELRCDPISGHTALYWYRQSLGQGLEFLIYFQGNSAPDKSGLPSDRFSAERTGGSVSTLTIQRTQQEDSAVYLCASSRGLAADTQYFGPGTRLTVL.

This clonotype was observed a handful of times. V and J are TRBV7-2 and TRBJ2-2; TRBD2 matches 10 bases. CDR1 is SGHTA, CDR2 FQGNSA, per germline. J was trimmed by 4 bases and V by 5 bases; bases with no gene match: 16. CDR3 length: 19 amino acids. The CDR3 loop is CASSLSGTSDVGSTGELFF. As DNA, the CDR3 is TGTGCCAGCAGCCTCTCCGGGACTAGCGATGTCGGGAGCACCGGGGAGCTGTTTTTT.

In this sample, this clonotype turned up a few times. This CDR3 reads CASSDPGLAEAGDTQYF. CDR3 coding DNA: TGTGCCAGCAGTGATCCCGGACTAGCGGAGGCGGGAGATACGCAGTATTTT. The chain combines TRBV25-1 with TRBJ2-3; TRBD2 matches at 10 bases. Losses at the gene ends were 3 bases for V and 5 bases for J; bases not matched to a gene: 11. The germline CDR1 and CDR2 sequences are MGHDK and SYGVNS. This CDR3 comprises 17 residues.

This chain links TRBV28 with TRBJ2-4; D is perhaps TRBD2 (5 bases). Germline V gene sequence: CDR1 MDHEN, CDR2 SYDVKM. V was pared by 2 bases and J by 6 bases, with 8 bases between. The CDR3 spans 13 residues. This CDR3 reads CASSLEGINIQYF. The CDR3 nucleotides are TGTGCCAGCAGTTTAGAGGGAATAAACATTCAGTACTTC.

This clonotype was observed a handful of times. The chain recombines TRBV6-5 with TRBJ2-2, with 15 bases identical to TRBD2. Germline V gene data show CDR1 as MNHEY and CDR2 as SVGAGI. Trimming at V came to 1 base and at J to 1 base, leaving 1 base not matched to a gene. The CDR3 sequence is 18 residues long. CDR3 sequence: CASSYWTSGRGNTGELFF. DNA for the CDR3: TGTGCCAGCAGTTACTGGACTAGCGGGAGGGGGAACACCGGGGAGCTGTTTTTT.

As regards this clonotype: One end of the junction varies from germline; a read error may be responsible. The V call is TRBV7-7, the J call TRBJ1-1, with no clear D. Germline V CDR1 and CDR2: SSHAT, FNYEAQ (reference sequence). There are 13 residues in the CDR3. The CDR3 DNA reads as TGTGCTAGCAGCTTAGATATCGACACTGAAGCTTTCTTT. It encodes CASSLDIDTEAFF.

The chain is built from TRBV27 and TRBJ2-1, with 7 positions matching TRBD2. V gave up 7 bases and J gave up 7 bases; unmatched junction bases: 22. Germline-derived CDR1 and CDR2 are MNHEY and SMNVEV (reference sequence). The CDR3 sequence is 18 residues long. In nucleotides, the CDR3 is TGTGCCAGCACGACTAACCTCGGGACTGACGGGAGGATGAATGAGCAGTTCTTC. It specifies CASTTNLGTDGRMNEQFF.

Many counts were recorded for this clonotype. This chain connects TRBV20-1 to TRBJ2-7, with D possibly called TRBD1 or TRBD2 (6 bases each). Germline V gene data show CDR1 as DFQATT and CDR2 as SNEGSKA (reference sequence). V was shortened by 5 bases and J by 5 bases, with 16 bases between the two germline ends. The length of the CDR3 is 13 residues. CDR3 sequence reads: CSAPKGGFDEQYF. The CDR3, as DNA: TGCAGTGCTCCTAAGGGGGGTTTCGACGAGCAGTACTTC.

The chain combines TRBV7-6 with TRBJ1-4; D gene unclear. V was shortened by 2 bases and J by 8 bases, with 12 bases between the two germline ends. The germline V gene encodes CDR1 SGHVS and CDR2 FNYEAQ. The CDR3 spans 14 residues. CDR3 sequence (DNA): TGTGCCAGCAGCTTATGGGGAGAGGAGGAAAAACTGTTTTTT. As protein: CASSLWGEEEKLFF.

This clonotype was detected a few times. The V and J genes are TRBV10-3 and TRBJ2-2, with a possible D match to TRBD1 (5 bases). This CDR3 is built from 14 residues. Trimming removed 6 bases at V and 5 bases at J, with 13 bases between. Germline V gives CDR1 ENHRY, CDR2 SYGVKD. The CDR3 DNA sequence: TGTGCCATCAGCCTTGGGGCGCAGACCGGGGAGCTGTTTTTT. Translation: CAISLGAQTGELFF.

This clonotype has at least ten counts. The chain combines TRBV10-3 with TRBJ2-4; D might be TRBD1 or TRBD2, each matching 5 bases. Per the germline V gene, CDR1 is ENHRY and CDR2 is SYGVKD. Trimming shortened V by 6 bases and J by 5 bases, and 11 bases separated the two germline ends. This CDR3 spans 13 amino acids. Written as DNA, the CDR3 is TGTGCCATCAGAGGACCGGGGCAAAACATTCAGTACTTC. Translating gives CAIRGPGQNIQYF.

CDR3 protein: CASSQLARTSDTQYF. CDR3 nucleotide sequence: TGCGCCAGCAGCCAATTAGCGAGGACCTCAGATACGCAGTATTTT. The chain links TRBV4-3 to TRBJ2-3; TRBD2 is a possible D gene (5 bases). The CDR3 has 15 residues. The V gene's germline CDR1 is LGHNA and CDR2 YSLEER. Between the trimmed V and J ends, which lost 2 bases and 4 bases, there was a span of 13 bases.

CDR3 region: CASSEWTFRNQPQHF. The CDR3 DNA sequence: TGTGCCAGCAGTGAATGGACATTTAGGAATCAGCCCCAGCATTTT. The J gene is TRBJ1-5, the V gene TRBV6-1, with D perhaps matching TRBD1 (5 bases). CDR3 length: 15 amino acids. Trimming left V 2 bases short and J 4 bases short, with 12 bases between. Germline CDR1 and CDR2: MNHNS and SASEGT.

Of note for this clonotype: A much larger clone is a single base away; this may be a read error. V usage is TRBV5-1 and J usage is TRBJ1-5; no clear D gene. The CDR3 is 15 amino acids. V lost 4 bases to trimming and J lost 5 bases, with 16 bases between them. Germline V gives CDR1 SGHRS, CDR2 YFSETQ. This CDR3 reads CASSLGGKGYQPQHF. In DNA form, the CDR3 reads TGCGCCAGCAGCCTGGGCGGGAAGGGATATCAGCCCCAGCATTTT.

The V gene is TRBV7-9, the J gene TRBJ2-3; 10 bases align to TRBD2. The CDR3 has 14 residues. J lost 3 bases, V lost 5 bases, and 2 bases had no gene match. Germline loops: CDR1 SEHNR, CDR2 FQNEAQ (reference sequence). CDR3 residues: CASSELAGTDTQYF. The CDR3 region has the DNA TGTGCCAGCAGCGAACTAGCGGGAACAGATACGCAGTATTTT.

This chain connects TRBV27 to TRBJ1-5; 8 nucleotides line up with TRBD1. Germline CDR1 is MNHEY and CDR2 is SMNVEV (reference sequence). The V gene end was trimmed by 5 bases and the J gene end by 9 bases; junction bases not matched to a gene: 12. The CDR3 contains 15 residues. The chain's CDR3 is CASSAYGQGLTPQHF. The CDR3 DNA reads TGTGCCAGCAGTGCCTACGGACAGGGATTGACGCCCCAGCATTTT.

The chain recombines TRBV7-8 with TRBJ2-1; a possible D gene is TRBD2 (5 bases). V was clipped by 2 bases and J by 8 bases, with 13 bases between them. The CDR3 contains 14 residues. Germline CDR1 is SGHVS and CDR2 is FQNEAQ. This chain's CDR3 is CASSLRGFLDEQFF. For the CDR3, the DNA is TGTGCCAGCAGCTTACGAGGGTTTCTGGATGAGCAGTTCTTC.

This clonotype has more than one count but fewer than ten. J is TRBJ2-3 and V is TRBV28, with 15 positions matching TRBD2. Germline assignment: CDR1 MDHEN and CDR2 SYDVKM. J gave up 10 bases and V 5 bases, and 7 bases lay outside the gene matches. This CDR3 contains 15 residues. Written as DNA, the CDR3 is TGTGCCAGCAGTGTCGGGACTAGCGGGAGGACTGCGCAGTATTTT. Protein sequence: CASSVGTSGRTAQYF.